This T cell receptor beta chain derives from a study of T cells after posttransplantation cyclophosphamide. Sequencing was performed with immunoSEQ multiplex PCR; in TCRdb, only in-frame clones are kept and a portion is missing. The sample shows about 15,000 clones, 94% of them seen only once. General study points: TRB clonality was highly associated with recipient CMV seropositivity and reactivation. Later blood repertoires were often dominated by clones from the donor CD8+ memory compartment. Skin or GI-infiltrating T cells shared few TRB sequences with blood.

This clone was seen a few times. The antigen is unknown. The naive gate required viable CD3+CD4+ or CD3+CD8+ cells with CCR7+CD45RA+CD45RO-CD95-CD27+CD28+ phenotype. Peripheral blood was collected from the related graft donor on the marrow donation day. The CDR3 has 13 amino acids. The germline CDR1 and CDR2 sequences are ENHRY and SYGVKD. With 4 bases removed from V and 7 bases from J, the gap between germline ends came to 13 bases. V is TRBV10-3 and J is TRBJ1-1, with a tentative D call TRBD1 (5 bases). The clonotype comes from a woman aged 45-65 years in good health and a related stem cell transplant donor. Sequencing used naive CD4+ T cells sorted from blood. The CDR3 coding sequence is TGTGCCATCAGTGTCCCGGGGGGTCGTGAAGCTTTCTTT. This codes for CAISVPGGREAFF.